The sequence of this T cell receptor (beta chain) was determined in a study of cytomegalovirus exposure and HLA in healthy donors. Study-wide results and limits: Per published accounts, TCR beta sequences correctly predicted the HLA-A and HLA-B alleles of most subjects. There were fewer than 200 TCR beta chains listed as cytomegalovirus-associated. One variant, a missense change in DCLRE1C, was linked in a later analysis to TCR beta V- and J-gene trimming.

This PCR relied on a set of 60 Vbeta primers and 13 Jbeta primers. Generated by immunoSEQ multiplex PCR, the TCRdb table keeps only in-frame clones and is missing some. The repertoire includes approximately 220,000 clones, about 80% of them detected once, and around 15% sits in the top ten. On this clone itself: As yet, its antigen is unknown.

V was pared by 11 bases and J by 8 bases, with 6 bases of the junction left unmatched. Germline lookup yields CDR1 MDHEN and CDR2 SYDVKM. The CDR3 has 11 amino acids. This clonotype was obtained from a man in his forties in good health and CMV-seronegative. The rearrangement links TRBV28 to TRBJ2-1, with TRBD2 identical over 7 bases. The specimen sequenced was PBMCs. The CDR3 bases are TGTGCCCTCGGGAGGAGTCATGAGCAGTTCTTC. It codes for CALGRSHEQFF.